These 9 T cell receptor beta chains came from one sample sequenced in a study of shared clonotypes between healthy human individuals. CD45RO-negative, CCR7-selected cells formed the naive CD8 fraction, which excluded terminally differentiated effector memory CD45RA+ cells. Here immunoSEQ multiplex PCR was the method, and the copy in TCRdb shows in-frame clones only, minus some. The sample contains about 2 million clones, about 95% of which appear only once. Sequencing was done on a sample of naive CD8+ T cells sorted from blood. These TCRs come from a man younger than 35 in good health.

V usage is TRBV12-2 and J usage is TRBJ2-2. TRBV12-2 corresponds to a pseudogene. The CDR3 runs to 15 residues. The CDR3 coding sequence is TGTGCAAGTCGCCTCCCGGGCGGGAACACCGGGGAGCTGTTTTTT. Its protein product is CASRLPGGNTGELFF.

V gene TRBV2 combines with J gene TRBJ1-5; perhaps TRBD1 as D (6 bases). V lost 7 bases to trimming and J lost 2 bases, with 21 bases between them. Germline assignment: CDR1 SNHLY and CDR2 FYNNEI. This CDR3 is built from 17 residues. Written as DNA, the CDR3 is TGTGCCAGCAACTCAGAAACCAGGGGAATGGGCAATCAGCCCCAGCATTTT. It translates to CASNSETRGMGNQPQHF.

The V gene is TRBV6-4, the J gene TRBJ2-5; D is perhaps TRBD1 (6 bases). V was trimmed by 7 bases and J by 1 base, leaving 19 bases between them. The CDR3 sequence is 16 residues long. Germline loops: CDR1 MRHNA, CDR2 SNTAGT. CDR3 protein: CASTNRWWTAQETQYF. The CDR3 DNA is TGTGCCAGCACCAACCGTTGGTGGACAGCCCAAGAGACCCAGTACTTC.

The chain carries TRBV10-2 and TRBJ1-5; 10 bases are a match to TRBD1. The CDR3 loop spans 14 amino acids. Germline-derived CDR1 and CDR2 are WSHSY and SAAADI. Trimming removed 2 bases from V and 5 bases from J; junction bases left unmatched: 0. The CDR3 spells CASSEGTGDQPQHF. The CDR3 nucleotides read TGCGCCAGCAGTGAGGGGACAGGGGATCAGCCCCAGCATTTT.

The rearrangement links TRBV4-3 to TRBJ2-7, with 13 bases aligning to TRBD2. V was clipped by 5 bases and J by 4 bases; unmatched bases: 5. This CDR3 contains 15 residues. Germline lookup yields CDR1 LGHNA and CDR2 YSLEER. CDR3 loop: CASSYGLAGDYEQYF. The DNA of the CDR3 is TGCGCCAGCAGCTATGGACTAGCGGGAGATTACGAGCAGTACTTC.

The CDR3 region has the DNA TGTGCCAGCAGTTTCAATATGGCTGAAGAGACCCAGTACTTC. It codes for CASSFNMAEETQYF. The chain has TRBV28 and TRBJ2-5; D is uncertain. Germline values: CDR1 MDHEN, CDR2 SYDVKM. Between the trimmed V and J ends, which lost 3 bases and 3 bases, there was a span of 11 bases. This CDR3 spans 14 amino acids.

This clone showed up just once. The genes are TRBV4-3 and TRBJ2-1; 10 positions match TRBD2. The germline V gene encodes CDR1 LGHNA and CDR2 YSLEER. The V gene end was trimmed by 3 bases and the J gene end by 2 bases; junction bases not matched to a gene: 4. The CDR3 has 16 residues. CDR3 nucleotide sequence: TGCGCCAGCAGCCAGGGAGCGGGAGGGACCTACAATGAGCAGTTCTTC. Protein sequence: CASSQGAGGTYNEQFF.

This clone has just one count. V usage is TRBV6-6 and J usage is TRBJ2-2; TRBD2 matches 7 bases. Germline-derived CDR1 and CDR2 are MNHNY and SVGAGI (reference sequence). The J segment lost 1 base and the V segment lost 6 bases, leaving 5 bases of the junction unmatched. The CDR3 length is 15 residues. The CDR3 loop is CASSLPGGNTGELFF. Here the CDR3 DNA reads TGTGCCAGCAGCCTCCCGGGGGGGAACACCGGGGAGCTGTTTTTT.

The chain employs TRBV29-1 and TRBJ2-7; maybe TRBD2 (5 bases). Trimming shortened V by 5 bases and J by 0 bases, and 11 bases separated the two germline ends. CDR3 length: 13 residues. The germline V gene has CDR1 SQVTM and CDR2 ANQGSEA. This CDR3 is CSVQAESSYEQYF. CDR3 in DNA: TGCAGCGTTCAAGCGGAAAGCTCCTACGAGCAGTACTTC.